The 25 T cell receptor beta chains listed next were all sequenced from one sample in a study of T cells in Graves' hyperthyroidism and ophthalmopathy. There were TCR beta CDR3 regions amplified from RNA transcripts. The HTBI primer set drove a first-round RT-PCR of the TCR CDR3. From the multiplex PCR reads, TCRdb called clonotypes with MiXCR, one entry per CDR3 protein. The repertoire holds 640,000 or so distinct CDR3 sequences, approximately 14% seen once, with around 4% in the top ten. The specimen was blood. These receptors were taken from a woman aged 40 to 50 with Graves' ophthalmopathy.

This clonotype was recorded a few times. V usage is TRBV5-6 and J usage is TRBJ1-2; D call uncertain. Germline loops: CDR1 SGHDT, CDR2 YYEEEE. This CDR3 is built from 15 residues. Trimming left V 4 bases short and J 0 bases short, with 13 bases between. The CDR3 nucleotides read TGTGCCAGCAGCAGTGAGGAAGGGACTAACTATGGCTACACCTTC. It yields the protein CASSSEEGTNYGYTF.

This clonotype was recorded many times. The chain carries TRBV11-2 and TRBJ2-4; 8 bases are shared with TRBD2. V was pared by 0 bases and J by 1 base, with 5 bases of the junction left unmatched. This CDR3 is built from 17 residues. Germline-derived CDR1 and CDR2 are SGHAT and FQNNGV. The CDR3 DNA reads TGTGCCAGCAGCTTAGACGGAGCGGGGGAGGCCAAAAACATTCAGTACTTC. It encodes CASSLDGAGEAKNIQYF.

This clonotype was recorded at least ten times. This chain links TRBV5-1 with TRBJ2-2; 7 bases map to TRBD2. Germline V gives CDR1 SGHRS, CDR2 YFSETQ. The trim removed 0 bases at V and 3 bases at J, leaving 5 bases unmatched. This CDR3 has 16 residues. The DNA of the CDR3 is TGCGCCAGCAGCTTGGATAGCGGGTTTTACACCGGGGAGCTGTTTTTT. Translated, it gives CASSLDSGFYTGELFF. Combining the CDR3 with reference TRBV5-1 and TRBJ2-2 gives the whole variable domain KAGVTQTPRYLIKTRGQQVTLSCSPISGHRSVSWYQQTPGQGLQFLFEYFSETQRNKGNFPGRFSGRQFSNSRSEMNVSTLELGDSALYLCASSLDSGFYTGELFFGEGSRLTVL.

The chain combines TRBV28 with TRBJ2-2; D uncertain. Trimming cost V 3 bases and J 13 bases, with 9 bases left between them. The CDR3 contains 11 residues. Germline V gives CDR1 MDHEN, CDR2 SYDVKM. CDR3 nucleotide sequence: TGTGCCAGCAGTTTTCGACGTGGGCTGTTTTTT. Protein: CASSFRRGLFF.

The genes are TRBV11-2 and TRBJ2-2; 11 positions match TRBD2. The CDR3 sequence is 16 residues long. V was pared by 4 bases and J by 6 bases, with 7 bases of the junction left unmatched. Germline V gene data show CDR1 as SGHAT and CDR2 as FQNNGV. In nucleotides, the CDR3 is TGTGCCAGCAGCTCCCGACTAGCGGGAAGGGCCGGGGAGCTGTTTTTT. The encoded protein is CASSSRLAGRAGELFF.

In its sample, this clonotype was seen many times. The chain joins TRBV29-1 to TRBJ2-5; TRBD1 matches 12 bases. In germline, CDR1 is SQVTM, CDR2 ANQGSEA. Trimming removed 7 bases from V and 4 bases from J; junction bases left unmatched: 7. The CDR3 sequence is 14 residues long. CDR3 loop: CSARGTGGVETQYF. CDR3 bases: TGCAGCGCTCGAGGGACAGGGGGCGTAGAGACCCAGTACTTC.

This chain connects TRBV27 to TRBJ1-5; D unresolved. This CDR3 comprises 13 residues. V was shortened by 2 bases and J by 9 bases, with 11 bases between the two germline ends. From germline, CDR1 is MNHEY and CDR2 SMNVEV (reference sequence). The CDR3, as DNA: TGTGCCAGCAGTTTAGCCTATGGGTTGCCCCAGCATTTT. Protein sequence: CASSLAYGLPQHF.

This clonotype was observed many times. This chain uses TRBV6-5 with TRBJ2-2, with 12 positions matching TRBD2. The CDR3 covers 15 residues. CDR1 and CDR2 from the germline V gene are MNHEY and SVGAGI. V trimming: 8 bases; J trimming: 7 bases; junction bases outside the gene matches: 8. As DNA, the CDR3 is TGTGCCAGCCTACCTAGCGGGAGGGCCGACGGGGAGCTGTTTTTT. Amino acid sequence: CASLPSGRADGELFF.

This clonotype was seen ten or more times. The V gene is TRBV28, the J gene TRBJ1-2; D ambiguous. CDR3 size: 14 residues. Trimming pared 2 bases from V and 2 bases from J, leaving 9 bases between. Per germline, CDR1 MDHEN and CDR2 SYDVKM. The CDR3 DNA sequence: TGTGCCAGCAGTTTAAACCGGAGAAACTATGGCTACACCTTC. Protein sequence: CASSLNRRNYGYTF.

The chain uses TRBV27 and TRBJ1-2; TRBD1 matches 7 bases. The CDR3 spans 14 residues. V dropped 4 bases and J dropped 5; count of bases not matched to a gene: 7. The germline gives CDR1 MNHEY, CDR2 SMNVEV (reference sequence). The CDR3 sequence is CASSSLTGRYGYTF. For the CDR3, the DNA is TGTGCCAGCAGTTCGCTGACAGGGAGGTATGGCTACACCTTC.

This clonotype has only a few counts. This rearrangement joins TRBV7-9 to TRBJ2-5; the D gene is possibly TRBD1 (5 bases). V shed 5 bases and J shed 5 bases, with 18 bases lying between them. The CDR3 has 15 amino acids. The germline V gene has CDR1 SEHNR and CDR2 FQNEAQ (reference sequence). CDR3 DNA sequence: TGTGCCAGCAGCCAAGGGGTAGGCTCCGGGGAGACCCAGTACTTC. Protein product: CASSQGVGSGETQYF.

This chain joins TRBV10-3 and TRBJ2-2; D gene ambiguous. This CDR3 has 13 residues. The V gene lost 1 base and the J gene lost 8 bases, with 8 bases spanning the gap. Germline V lookup: CDR1 ENHRY, CDR2 SYGVKD. The CDR3: CAISEFGPGELFF. The CDR3 DNA reads as TGTGCCATCAGTGAGTTCGGACCTGGGGAGCTGTTTTTT.

J is TRBJ2-3 and V is TRBV4-2; D uncertain. Germline CDR1 is LGHNA and CDR2 is YNFKEQ. V dropped 1 base and J dropped 2 bases, with 10 bases sitting between them. CDR3 size: 15 residues. CDR3 protein: CASSQVLGITDTQYF. DNA for the CDR3: TGTGCCAGCAGCCAAGTTCTAGGTATCACAGATACGCAGTATTTT.

The genes are TRBV12-3 or TRBV12-4 and TRBJ2-7, with 10 positions matching TRBD1. The CDR3 runs 14 residues. Unmatched junction bases numbered 7, after V lost 4 bases and J lost 7 bases. The CDR3: CASSSRDRGWEQYF. The CDR3 DNA reads TGTGCCAGCAGTTCCCGGGACAGGGGATGGGAGCAGTACTTC.

This clonotype came up many times. This rearrangement joins TRBV7-8 to TRBJ2-3; D call uncertain. Trimming removed 5 bases from V and 3 bases from J, with 6 bases in between. Per germline, CDR1 SGHVS and CDR2 FQNEAQ. The CDR3 loop spans 12 amino acids. CDR3 sequence: CASSQTTDTQYF. The DNA of the CDR3 is TGTGCCAGCAGCCAGACAACAGATACGCAGTATTTT.

This clonotype was counted at least ten times. The V gene is TRBV6-2 or TRBV6-3, the J gene TRBJ2-7, with TRBD1 as a possible D gene (6 bases). The CDR3 is 12 amino acids. From germline, CDR1 is MNHEY and CDR2 SVGEGT. V shed 6 bases and J shed 4 bases, with 10 bases lying between them. CDR3 in DNA: TGTGCCAGCAGGACGGACAGTTACGAGCAGTACTTC. This encodes CASRTDSYEQYF.

The chain is built from TRBV11-1 and TRBJ2-3; D perhaps matches TRBD2 (5 bases). The V end lost 5 bases, the J end lost 2 bases, and 20 bases lay between the germline ends. This CDR3 region has 17 residues. Germline V gene lookup returns CDR1 SGHAT and CDR2 FQDESV (reference sequence). CDR3 nucleotide sequence: TGTGCCAGCAGCCCCGGGGTGGCTAGCAGCTCCACAGATACGCAGTATTTT. Translating gives CASSPGVASSSTDTQYF.

This clonotype came up many times. Mismatch with germline at one junction end may stem from a read error. CDR3 sequence reads: CTSSLADSGSSYEQYF. The CDR3, as DNA: TGTACCAGCAGCTTAGCTGACAGTGGGAGCTCCTACGAGCAGTACTTC. This sequence joins TRBV7-8 and TRBJ2-7; perhaps D is TRBD1 or TRBD2 (5 bases each). Germline V gives CDR1 SGHVS, CDR2 FQNEAQ. The CDR3 sequence is 16 residues long. Full variable domain (remainder filled in from reference TRBV7-8 and TRBJ2-7): GAGVSQSPRYKVAKRGQDVALRCDPISGHVSLFWYQQALGQGPEFLTYFQNEAQLDKSGLPSDRFFAERPEGSVSTLKIQRTQQEDSAVYLCTSSLADSGSSYEQYFGPGTRLTVT.

The genes are TRBV7-8 and TRBJ2-2, with 9 bases aligning to TRBD2. J gave up 4 bases and V 4 bases, and 10 bases lay outside the gene matches. This CDR3 region has 17 residues. Germline assignment: CDR1 SGHVS and CDR2 FQNEAQ. The CDR3 sequence is CASSSRLAEGITGELFF. The CDR3 region has the DNA TGTGCCAGCAGCTCCCGACTAGCGGAGGGGATCACCGGGGAGCTGTTTTTT. Combining the CDR3 with reference TRBV7-8 and TRBJ2-2 gives the whole variable domain GAGVSQSPRYKVAKRGQDVALRCDPISGHVSLFWYQQALGQGPEFLTYFQNEAQLDKSGLPSDRFFAERPEGSVSTLKIQRTQQEDSAVYLCASSSRLAEGITGELFFGEGSRLTVL.

In its sample, this clonotype was seen many times. The chain employs TRBV19 and TRBJ2-7, with 8 bases matching TRBD1. The CDR3 runs 16 residues. After removal of 10 bases from V and 5 bases from J, the junction contained 19 bases not matched to a gene. Germline lookup yields CDR1 LNHDA and CDR2 SQIVND (reference sequence). For the CDR3, the DNA is TGTGCCACCTCCGGACAGGGTCTTAGCGTCGGCCACGAGCAGTACTTC. Translated, it gives CATSGQGLSVGHEQYF.

This clonotype was seen a few times. V gene TRBV12-5 combines with J gene TRBJ1-2; tentative D call: TRBD1 (5 bases). V was shortened by 3 bases and J by 6 bases, with 20 bases between the two germline ends. Germline lookup yields CDR1 LGHNT and CDR2 FRNRAP. The CDR3 length is 16 residues. In nucleotides, the CDR3 is TGTGCTAGTGGTTTCTCCCCGGAACAGTCAGGGAATGGCTACACCTTC. Amino acids: CASGFSPEQSGNGYTF.

This clonotype came up a few times. The rearrangement links TRBV29-1 to TRBJ2-2, with D unresolved. Trimming left V 6 bases short and J 2 bases short, with 4 bases between. The CDR3 runs to 11 residues. Per the germline V gene, CDR1 is SQVTM and CDR2 is ANQGSEA. The CDR3 is CSVFNTGELFF. CDR3 in DNA: TGCAGCGTGTTTAACACCGGGGAGCTGTTTTTT.

In its sample, this clonotype was seen many times. V and J are TRBV11-3 and TRBJ2-5; D call uncertain. The ends were cut back, 4 bases at V and 2 bases at J, with 17 bases in the middle. The CDR3 runs 16 residues. Looked up from germline, CDR1 is SGHNT and CDR2 is YENEEA. CDR3 protein: CASSYRAAGRQETQYF. In DNA, the CDR3 is TGTGCCAGCAGCTACCGGGCCGCCGGCCGGCAAGAGACCCAGTACTTC. The whole variable domain, filled in from reference TRBV11-3 and TRBJ2-5, reads EAGVVQSPRYKIIEKKQPVAFWCNPISGHNTLYWYLQNLGQGPELLIRYENEEAVDDSQLPKDRFSAERLKGVDSTLKIQPAELGDSAVYLCASSYRAAGRQETQYFGPGTRLLVL.

This clonotype appeared many times. V is TRBV12-3 or TRBV12-4 and J is TRBJ1-3; D not certain. The CDR3 spans 14 residues. Trimming pared 6 bases from V and 0 bases from J, leaving 9 bases between. The CDR3 coding sequence is TGTGCCAGCAGCATGGCCCACTCTGGAAACACCATATATTTT. Its translation: CASSMAHSGNTIYF.

This clonotype was seen repeatedly, ten times or more. The chain carries TRBV6-1 and TRBJ2-4, with 7 bases aligning to TRBD1. The CDR3 sequence is 14 residues long. With 6 bases clipped from V and 0 bases from J, the junction kept 2 bases outside the gene matches. Germline assignment: CDR1 MNHNS and CDR2 SASEGT. The DNA of the CDR3 is TGTGCCAGCAGCAGGGGGAAAGCCAAAAACATTCAGTACTTC. Translating it yields CASSRGKAKNIQYF.